This TCR beta chain was obtained from a study of blood T cell repertoires in COVID-19. Study information: COVID-19 samples, acute and convalescent, were from the United States, Italy and Spain.

The junction had 7 bases not matched to a gene; V was cut back by 0 bases and J by 4 bases. CDR3 size: 16 residues. The germline V gene encodes CDR1 SGHNT and CDR2 YYREEE (reference sequence). Seattle-derived patients entered the study during active infection and were followed longitudinally. Here immunoSEQ multiplex PCR was the method, and the copy in TCRdb shows in-frame clones only, minus some. Of 160,000 or so clones listed, approximately 93% are singletons. The chain employs TRBV5-4 and TRBJ2-3; 8 bases fit TRBD2. The receptor's source is a woman aged 55 to 70 with COVID-19, enrolled during active disease. Sequenced sample: peripheral blood. In nucleotides, the CDR3 is TGTGCCAGCAGCTTGGTAGCGGGGAGGACCCCAGATACGCAGTATTTT. Amino acids: CASSLVAGRTPDTQYF.